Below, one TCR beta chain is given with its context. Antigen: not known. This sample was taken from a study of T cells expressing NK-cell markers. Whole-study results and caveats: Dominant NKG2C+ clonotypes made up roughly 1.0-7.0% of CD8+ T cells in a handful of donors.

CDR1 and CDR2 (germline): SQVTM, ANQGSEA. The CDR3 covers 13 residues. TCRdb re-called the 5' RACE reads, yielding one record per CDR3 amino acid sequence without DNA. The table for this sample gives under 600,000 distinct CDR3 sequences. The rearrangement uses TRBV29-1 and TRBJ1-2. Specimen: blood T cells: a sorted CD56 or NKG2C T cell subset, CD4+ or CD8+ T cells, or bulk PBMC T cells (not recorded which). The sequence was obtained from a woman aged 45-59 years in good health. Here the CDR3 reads CSVGLGLNYGYTF.